This TCR beta chain was recorded in a study of human T cells and chemical hapten exposure. About the study: It was small differences in pooled library volume that mainly caused per-sample TCR yields to vary.

Study-wide results and limits: TCRs above 1 in 1000 frequency stayed constant with DPC sensitization.

Unfractionated whole blood served as the source for total RNA extraction. As regards this clonotype: The antigen is undetermined.

The library tagged individual cDNA molecules with unique molecular identifiers. As handled by the study authors: Just over 95,000 TCRs per sample was the median, with a range of about 20,000 to 690,600. TCRdb re-called the 5' RACE reads with MiXCR, one entry per CDR3 protein. TCRdb's processing, not the authors' own work, is the source of the V and J calls. The data show 110,000 to 150,000 distinct CDR3 sequences, 3.5% to 5% seen once. Germline CDR1 and CDR2: SGHVS and FQNEAQ. Unmatched junction bases numbered 14, after V lost 8 bases and J lost 4 bases. This CDR3 has 16 residues. The clonotype originates from a female donor in good health. This chain joins TRBV7-8 and TRBJ2-5; 9 bases are a match to TRBD2. In DNA form, the CDR3 reads TGTGCCAGCTTGGGCGCGGGGGGGCGTTTTTTAGAGACCCAGTACTTC. Encoded protein: CASLGAGGRFLETQYF.